These 6 T cell receptor beta chains originate from one sample sequenced in a study of shared clonotypes between healthy human individuals. TCRdb keeps only in-frame clones here, not all; method: immunoSEQ multiplex PCR. The table records 2 million to 2.5 million clones, 95% of them present only once. Sequencing was performed on naive CD4+ T cells sorted from blood. Subset here: CD45RA+ positively selected. All receptors derive from a man between 18 and 29 years old in good health.

Of note for this clone: Distinct nucleotide sequences in the sample also encode this CDR3. The V and J genes are TRBV10-2 and TRBJ2-7; TRBD2 might be the D (6 bases). This CDR3 is built from 15 residues. With 0 bases removed from V and 0 bases from J, the gap between germline ends came to 9 bases. In germline, CDR1 is WSHSY, CDR2 SAAADI. The CDR3 here is CASSESGGSSYEQYF. CDR3 nucleotide sequence: TGCGCCAGCAGTGAGTCGGGGGGAAGCTCCTACGAGCAGTACTTC.

In this sample, this clone turned up once. The chain uses TRBV4-1 and TRBJ2-7; possibly TRBD2 for D (6 bases). Germline V gives CDR1 MGHRA, CDR2 YSYEKL. V shed 3 bases and J shed 2 bases, with 14 bases lying between them. This CDR3 is built from 15 residues. This CDR3 is CASSHPGASAYEQYF. CDR3 bases: TGCGCCAGCAGCCATCCGGGAGCTAGCGCCTACGAGCAGTACTTC.

The V call is TRBV4-2, the J call TRBJ1-6; 10 positions match TRBD1. The CDR3 has 14 residues. Looked up from germline, CDR1 is LGHNA and CDR2 is YNFKEQ. V lost 4 bases to trimming and J lost 9 bases; unmatched junction nucleotides: 3. Here the CDR3 DNA reads TGTGCCAGCAGCCCTGACAGGGGGCTTTCACCCCTCCACTTT. Translation gives CASSPDRGLSPLHF.

This chain links TRBV2 with TRBJ1-4, with 11 nucleotides matching TRBD1. This CDR3 spans 16 amino acids. V trimming: 4 bases; J trimming: 7 bases; junction bases outside the gene matches: 8. Germline CDR1 is SNHLY and CDR2 is FYNNEI. For the CDR3, the DNA is TGTGCCAGCAGTGGGGGAGCCGGGACAGGGGGTGAAAAACTGTTTTTT. Encoded protein: CASSGGAGTGGEKLFF.

The V call is TRBV2, the J call TRBJ1-5; maybe TRBD1 (6 bases). The germline V and J ends were trimmed by 6 bases and 4 bases, with 10 bases remaining between them. The CDR3 runs to 13 residues. Germline-derived CDR1 and CDR2 are SNHLY and FYNNEI. Here the CDR3 reads CASRNRENQPQHF. As DNA, the CDR3 is TGTGCCAGCAGGAACAGGGAGAATCAGCCCCAGCATTTT.

The chain uses TRBV19 and TRBJ1-2, with 7 bases matching TRBD1. The CDR3 totals 14 residues. Per the germline V gene, CDR1 is LNHDA and CDR2 is SQIVND (reference sequence). The V and J ends lost 6 bases and 7 bases, in that order; junction bases with no gene match: 11. The CDR3 DNA follows: TGTGCCAGTAGCCTCGAGTCACAGGGGTCTGGCTACACCTTC. Its translation: CASSLESQGSGYTF.